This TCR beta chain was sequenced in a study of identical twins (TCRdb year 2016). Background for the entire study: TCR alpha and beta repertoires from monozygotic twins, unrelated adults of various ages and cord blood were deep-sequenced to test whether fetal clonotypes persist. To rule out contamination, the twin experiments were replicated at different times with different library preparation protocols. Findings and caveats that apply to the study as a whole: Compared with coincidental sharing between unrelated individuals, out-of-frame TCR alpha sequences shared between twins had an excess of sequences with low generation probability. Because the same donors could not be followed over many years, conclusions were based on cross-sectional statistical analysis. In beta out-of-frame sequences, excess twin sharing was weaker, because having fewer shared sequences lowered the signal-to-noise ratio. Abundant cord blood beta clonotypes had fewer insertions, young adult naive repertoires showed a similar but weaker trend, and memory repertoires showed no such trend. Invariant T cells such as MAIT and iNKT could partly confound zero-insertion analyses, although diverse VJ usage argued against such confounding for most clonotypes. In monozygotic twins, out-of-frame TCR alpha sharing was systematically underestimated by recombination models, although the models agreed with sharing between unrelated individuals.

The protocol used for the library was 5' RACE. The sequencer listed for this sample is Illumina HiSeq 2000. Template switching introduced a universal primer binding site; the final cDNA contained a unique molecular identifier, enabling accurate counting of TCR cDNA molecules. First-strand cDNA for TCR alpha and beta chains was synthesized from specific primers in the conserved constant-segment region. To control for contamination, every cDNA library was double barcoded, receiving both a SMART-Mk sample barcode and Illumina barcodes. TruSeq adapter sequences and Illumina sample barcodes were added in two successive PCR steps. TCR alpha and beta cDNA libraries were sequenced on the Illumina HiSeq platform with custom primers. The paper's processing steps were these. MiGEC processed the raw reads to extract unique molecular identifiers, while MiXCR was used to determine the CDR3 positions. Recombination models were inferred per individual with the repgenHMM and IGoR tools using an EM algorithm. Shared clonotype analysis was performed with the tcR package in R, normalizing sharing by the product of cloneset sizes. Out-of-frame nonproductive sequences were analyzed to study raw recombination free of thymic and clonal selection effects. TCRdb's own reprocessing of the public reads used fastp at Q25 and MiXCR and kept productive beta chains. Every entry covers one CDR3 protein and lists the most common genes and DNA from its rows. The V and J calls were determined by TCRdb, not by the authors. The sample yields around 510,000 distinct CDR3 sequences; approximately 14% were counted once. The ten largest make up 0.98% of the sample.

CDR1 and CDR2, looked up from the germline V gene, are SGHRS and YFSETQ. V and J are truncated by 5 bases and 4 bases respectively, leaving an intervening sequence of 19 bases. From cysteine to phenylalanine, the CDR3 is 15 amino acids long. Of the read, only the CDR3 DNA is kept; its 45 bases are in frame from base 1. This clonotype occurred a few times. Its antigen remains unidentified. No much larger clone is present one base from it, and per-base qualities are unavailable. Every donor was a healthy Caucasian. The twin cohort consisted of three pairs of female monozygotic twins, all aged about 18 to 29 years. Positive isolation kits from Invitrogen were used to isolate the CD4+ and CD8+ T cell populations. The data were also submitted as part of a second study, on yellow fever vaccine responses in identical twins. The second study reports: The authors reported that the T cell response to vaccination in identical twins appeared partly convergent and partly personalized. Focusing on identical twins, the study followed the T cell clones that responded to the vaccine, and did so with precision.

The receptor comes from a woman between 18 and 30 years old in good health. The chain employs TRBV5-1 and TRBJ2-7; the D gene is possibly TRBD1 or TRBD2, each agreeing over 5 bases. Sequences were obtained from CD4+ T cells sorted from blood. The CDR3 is CASSPPGPTKYEQYF. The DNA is TGCGCCAGCAGTCCTCCGGGACCTACAAAATACGAGCAGTACTTC.